This entry concerns a single T cell receptor beta chain. The antigen is not known. The sample is drawn from a study of cytomegalovirus exposure and HLA in healthy donors. Broader study findings: Cytomegalovirus-associated status was assigned to approximately 160 TCR beta chains. Most sequenced TCRs were rare (though some public TCRs occurred in many donors). For cytomegalovirus status, the classifier reportedly gave diagnoses with high specificity and sensitivity.

The study drew the donors from its approximately 120-subject validation cohort, separate from the roughly 710-subject first cohort. TCRdb keeps only in-frame clones here, not all; method: immunoSEQ multiplex PCR. The table shows roughly 260,000 clones, with around nine tenths occurring only once. The source of this sequence is a man aged 18 to 30 in good health and CMV-seronegative. Source material: PBMCs.

The CDR3 region has the DNA TGCGCCAGCAGTCTAGCGGGGTCCACCGGGGAGCTGTTTTTT. Encoded protein: CASSLAGSTGELFF. The rearrangement joins TRBV5-1 to TRBJ2-2; 9 nucleotides agree with TRBD2. After removal of 5 bases from V and 4 bases from J, the junction contained 3 bases not matched to a gene. Germline V gene sequence: CDR1 SGHRS, CDR2 YFSETQ. The CDR3 is made up of 14 amino acids.